This TCR beta chain appears in the sequencing data of a study of blood T cells in healthy people across ages. Study observations and caveats: Estimates of diversity drawn from one million T cells were considered underestimates. No conclusive comparison of naive versus antigen-experienced cells was possible with unsorted PBMCs.

On this clonotype itself: What it binds is unknown.

A second PCR of 7 to 11 cycles used a sample-barcoded 5' primer and a J-beta primer mix. Each cDNA molecule, via a template-switch adaptor with 12 random nucleotides, was tagged. TCRdb ran MiXCR on the 5' RACE reads and lists one entry per CDR3 protein. The table records over 1,200,000 distinct CDR3 sequences, 45% to 70% of them present only once. Every sample yielded at least 6 million isolated PBMCs. This sequence was found in a man younger than 35 in good health. The sequenced sample consisted of blood.

The chain's CDR3 is CASRVTSGGDTQYF. CDR3 nucleotides: TGTGCCAGCAGGGTAACTAGCGGGGGGGATACGCAGTATTTT. The chain employs TRBV6-1 and TRBJ2-3, with 12 bases aligning to TRBD2. CDR1 and CDR2 (germline): MNHNS, SASEGT. This CDR3 contains 14 residues. After removal of 6 bases from V and 6 bases from J, the junction contained 4 bases not matched to a gene.